What follows are 21 T cell receptor beta chains derived from one specimen sequenced in a study of a mutant IDH1 vaccine in newly diagnosed glioma. Their antigens are not known. Sequencing used immunoSEQ multiplex PCR; TCRdb keeps in-frame clones, though not all of them. The repertoire holds about 64,000 clones, 74% seen once, with 4.5% to 5% in the top ten. Time point here: week 35, safety follow-up. Every vaccine dose comprised 300 ug of mutant IDH1 20-mer peptide plus topical imiquimod. The sequences come from PBMCs, collected from a glioma patient whose treatment included an IDH1 peptide vaccine. These receptors all come from a man in his forties or fifties with glioma.

V gene TRBV4-3 combines with J gene TRBJ2-3; D may be TRBD1 (6 bases). V lost 0 bases to trimming and J lost 5 bases, with 15 bases between them. The CDR3 contains 16 residues. Germline lookup yields CDR1 LGHNA and CDR2 YSLEER. CDR3 bases: TGCGCCAGCAGCCAAGATTATCGGACAGTGGGAGATACGCAGTATTTT. Its protein product is CASSQDYRTVGDTQYF.

The chain has TRBV5-6 and TRBJ2-7; TRBD1 matches at 8 bases. The CDR3 spans 14 residues. Per the germline V gene, CDR1 is SGHDT and CDR2 is YYEEEE. J lost 7 bases, V lost 0 bases, and 6 bases had no gene match. CDR3 protein: CASSLAGGGREQYF. In DNA form, the CDR3 reads TGTGCCAGCAGCTTGGCAGGGGGCGGAAGGGAGCAGTACTTC.

The V gene is TRBV5-4, the J gene TRBJ2-5; D is perhaps TRBD1 or TRBD2 (5 bases each). Trimming cost V 0 bases and J 1 base, with 7 bases left between them. This CDR3 spans 14 amino acids. CDR1 is SGHNT and CDR2 is YYREEE in the germline V gene (reference sequence). In nucleotides, the CDR3 is TGTGCCAGCAGCTTGGGTGGGGGCCAAGAGACCCAGTACTTC. Its translation is CASSLGGGQETQYF.

The table lists this clone with a few counts. The V gene is TRBV30, the J gene TRBJ2-5; tentative D call: TRBD1 (6 bases). Germline V gene data show CDR1 as GTSNPN and CDR2 as SVGIG (reference sequence). The length of the CDR3 is 12 residues. The V and J ends lost 2 bases and 5 bases respectively, with 9 bases between them. CDR3 loop: CAWSRGWETQYF. The CDR3 DNA sequence: TGTGCCTGGAGTAGGGGGTGGGAGACCCAGTACTTC.

The chain links TRBV9 to TRBJ2-7; D might be TRBD1 (5 bases). This CDR3 comprises 13 residues. CDR1 is SGDLS and CDR2 is YYNGEE in the germline V gene. Trimming removed 0 bases at V and 7 bases at J, with 11 bases between. This chain's CDR3 is CASSVGGSREQYF. The DNA of the CDR3 is TGTGCCAGCAGCGTAGGGGGCAGCCGGGAGCAGTACTTC.

Only a few counts were recorded for this clone. The genes are TRBV7-9 and TRBJ2-2; D is unresolved. Germline assignment: CDR1 SEHNR and CDR2 FQNEAQ (reference sequence). The CDR3 is 13 residues long. V was pared by 1 base and J by 3 bases, with 3 bases between. The CDR3 DNA sequence: TGTGCCAGCAGCTTAGGGGACACCGGGGAGCTGTTTTTT. Encoded protein: CASSLGDTGELFF.

The rearrangement links TRBV29-1 to TRBJ2-1; TRBD2 agrees at 13 bases. Germline assignment: CDR1 SQVTM and CDR2 ANQGSEA. J gave up 4 bases and V 0 bases, and 6 bases lay outside the gene matches. This CDR3 has 17 amino acids. CDR3 residues: CSVEERTSGGGYNEQFF. In nucleotides, the CDR3 is TGCAGCGTTGAAGAGAGGACTAGCGGGGGAGGTTACAATGAGCAGTTCTTC.

A few counts support this clone. The V and J genes are TRBV7-2 and TRBJ1-2, with TRBD1 matching 11 bases. This CDR3 has 14 amino acids. Unmatched junction bases numbered 4, after V lost 3 bases and J lost 7 bases. The germline V gene has CDR1 SGHTA and CDR2 FQGNSA. In nucleotides, the CDR3 is TGTGCCAGCAGCTTTGACGGGACAGGGGGTGGCTACACCTTC. This encodes CASSFDGTGGGYTF.

This sequence joins TRBV6-6 and TRBJ1-5, with D unresolved. The CDR3 is 14 residues long. Germline assignment: CDR1 MNHNY and CDR2 SVGAGI (reference sequence). The V and J ends lost 5 bases and 0 bases respectively, with 8 bases between them. The CDR3 nucleotides read TGTGCCAGCAGTGGAATCAATAGCAATCAGCCCCAGCATTTT. This gives the protein CASSGINSNQPQHF.

The chain recombines TRBV5-6 with TRBJ2-1, with 10 bases lining up with TRBD1. The V gene's germline CDR1 is SGHDT and CDR2 YYEEEE. V lost 4 bases and J lost 8; bases outside the gene matches: 12. The CDR3 has 16 amino acids. CDR3 coding DNA: TGTGCCAGCAGCCCAAAAAATCCGGACAGGGGGGATGAGCAGTTCTTC. Its translation is CASSPKNPDRGDEQFF.

This clone was counted only a few times. The J gene is TRBJ2-7, the V gene TRBV20-1; D is undetermined. The germline V and J ends were trimmed by 6 bases and 0 bases, with 6 bases remaining between them. Germline lookup yields CDR1 DFQATT and CDR2 SNEGSKA (reference sequence). The CDR3 has 11 amino acids. The CDR3 sequence is CSALYSYEQYF. CDR3 sequence (DNA): TGCAGTGCCCTGTACTCCTACGAGCAGTACTTC.

V usage is TRBV5-1 and J usage is TRBJ2-5; D perhaps matches TRBD2 (6 bases). The CDR3 consists of 12 residues. Trimming took off 3 bases at V and 5 bases at J, with 8 bases between the two ends. Germline values: CDR1 SGHRS, CDR2 YFSETQ. The CDR3 loop reads CASSWDFETQYF. The CDR3 DNA is TGCGCCAGCAGCTGGGACTTCGAGACCCAGTACTTC.

The V gene is TRBV6-5, the J gene TRBJ1-2; D uncertain. Germline V gene lookup returns CDR1 MNHEY and CDR2 SVGAGI. This CDR3 has 14 amino acids. The ends were cut back, 5 bases at V and 4 bases at J, with 14 bases in the middle. DNA for the CDR3: TGTGCCAGCAGTCAAAGGACGGTGGCCTATGGCTACACCTTC. Its protein product is CASSQRTVAYGYTF.

This sequence joins TRBV7-9 and TRBJ2-1, with D uncertain. The CDR3 has 13 amino acids. Germline CDR1 reads SEHNR; CDR2 reads FQNEAQ (reference sequence). V was cut by 5 bases and J by 7 bases, with 12 bases left in between. The CDR3 protein is CASSRTPKNEQFF. CDR3 nucleotides: TGTGCCAGCAGCCGGACCCCGAAGAATGAGCAGTTCTTC.

This chain uses TRBV4-3 with TRBJ2-1; 8 bases match TRBD2. After removal of 0 bases from V and 3 bases from J, the junction contained 4 bases not matched to a gene. The CDR3 covers 16 residues. Per germline, CDR1 LGHNA and CDR2 YSLEER. The CDR3 protein is CASSQETSGLYNEQFF. The CDR3 DNA reads as TGCGCCAGCAGCCAAGAAACTAGCGGCCTCTACAATGAGCAGTTCTTC.

V is TRBV5-4 and J is TRBJ1-1, with 8 positions matching TRBD1. The CDR3 extends over 15 amino acids. Germline V gives CDR1 SGHNT, CDR2 YYREEE (reference sequence). V was clipped by 3 bases and J by 1 base; unmatched bases: 5. CDR3 bases: TGTGCCAGCAGCTGGGGACAGGCGACGAACACTGAAGCTTTCTTT. As protein: CASSWGQATNTEAFF.

This clone was observed a handful of times. The same CDR3 also results from other DNA sequences found in this sample. The chain carries TRBV11-2 and TRBJ1-5; D might be TRBD1 (5 bases). Deletions cut 2 bases from V and 0 bases from J, with 8 bases between. The germline CDR1 and CDR2 sequences are SGHAT and FQNNGV. CDR3 size: 15 residues. The CDR3 nucleotides read TGTGCCAGCAGCTTATCAGGGTATAGCAATCAGCCCCAGCATTTT. Amino acids: CASSLSGYSNQPQHF.

The rearrangement links TRBV13 to TRBJ1-6; 7 bases line up with TRBD1. This CDR3 has 14 residues. V lost 3 bases to trimming and J lost 7 bases; unmatched junction nucleotides: 3. Germline V gene sequence: CDR1 PRHDT, CDR2 FYEKMQ (reference sequence). Written as DNA, the CDR3 is TGTGCCAGCAGCTTCGGACAGGTGAATTCACCCCTCCACTTT. The encoded protein is CASSFGQVNSPLHF.

This clone has only a few counts. This rearrangement joins TRBV27 to TRBJ1-2; D remains unclear. Germline CDR1 is MNHEY and CDR2 is SMNVEV (reference sequence). V gave up 3 bases and J gave up 6 bases, with 14 bases separating them. CDR3 size: 14 residues. This chain's CDR3 is CASSFLAERDGYTF. For the CDR3, the DNA is TGTGCCAGCAGTTTCTTGGCAGAACGCGATGGCTACACCTTC.

There are a few counts of this clone. This chain links TRBV18 with TRBJ2-7; no clear D. The length of the CDR3 is 13 residues. Germline V gene sequence: CDR1 KGHSH, CDR2 LQKENI. Trimming left V 0 bases short and J 5 bases short, with 8 bases between. The CDR3 reads CASSPPNVDEQYF. The CDR3 DNA sequence: TGTGCCAGCTCACCACCAAACGTCGACGAGCAGTACTTC.

This clone was detected a few times. V is TRBV13 and J is TRBJ1-1, with a weak D call TRBD1 (5 bases). CDR3 length equals 13 residues. Trimming took 3 bases from V and 7 from J, leaving 12 bases between them. CDR1 PRHDT and CDR2 FYEKMQ come from the germline V gene (reference sequence). The CDR3 spells CASSFLGASEAFF. In nucleotides, the CDR3 is TGTGCCAGCAGCTTTTTAGGGGCGAGTGAAGCTTTCTTT.